This is a list of T cell receptor beta chains from one sample in a study of beta chain features in type 1 diabetes. Assay used: immunoSEQ multiplex PCR; TCRdb lists only in-frame clones, some missing. The sample has fewer than 900,000 clones, about a sixth seen once. The specimen was naive CD4+ T cells from blood. The receptors were gathered from a woman younger than 30 in good health. CDR3s include the opening cysteine and the closing phenylalanine or tryptophan. The order of the fields is D gene, J gene, clone size, V gene, CDR3 DNA, CDR3 protein. D genes are given only for firm matches. Clone size is shown for a subset of rows, as once, few, many or a class of expanded clone.

.,TRBJ2-5,.,TRBV6-6,TGTGCCAGCAGTTACAGGTCCCAAGAGACCCAGTACTTC,CASSYRSQETQYF
.,TRBJ2-3,.,TRBV7-8,TGTGCCAGCAGCGGACTATTTAGCGAATGGGATACGCAGTATTTT,CASSGLFSEWDTQYF
.,TRBJ2-1,few,TRBV7-2,TGTGCCAGCAGCTTATCGGGCAGGGTCGATGAGCAGTTCTTC,CASSLSGRVDEQFF
.,TRBJ2-3,few,TRBV9,TGTGCCAGCAACGCATTAAGTCGAGACGCAGATACGCAGTATTTT,CASNALSRDADTQYF
.,TRBJ1-2,.,TRBV4-3,TGCGCCAGCAGCCAAGATTTAAGTAGAAACTATGGCCACACCTTC,CASSQDLSRNYGHTF
TRBD2,TRBJ2-2,.,TRBV10-3,TGTGCCATCCGAGGGAGGGCCGACACCGGGGAGCTGTTTTTT,CAIRGRADTGELFF
.,TRBJ2-1,.,TRBV28,TGTGCCAGCAGAGGCGGGACGGCGGGAATCTACAATGAGCAGTTCTTC,CASRGGTAGIYNEQFF
.,TRBJ2-1,.,TRBV29-1,TGCAGCGTTGGTTTAAGGTACAATGAGCAGTTCTTC,CSVGLRYNEQFF
.,TRBJ2-5,few,TRBV28,TGTGCCAGCAGTTTCCCCCTCGAGGCCCCACAAGAGACCCAGTACTTC,CASSFPLEAPQETQYF
.,TRBJ1-2,.,TRBV20-1,TGCAGTGCTAGAGATCCCGGTGGCTACACCTTC,CSARDPGGYTF
TRBD1,TRBJ2-3,few,TRBV28,TGTAGGACGGGACAGGGTGGGACAGATACGCAGTATTTT,CRTGQGGTDTQYF